Listed below are T cell receptor beta chains from one sample, sequenced in a study of T cells after yellow fever vaccination. Via MiXCR, TCRdb re-called the 5' RACE reads, giving one row per CDR3 protein. The sample consists of 100,000 to 150,000 distinct CDR3 sequences, about 8.2% of them appearing once. The sequencing used CD8+ T cells sorted from PBMCs, collected on the day of the yellow fever booster vaccination. The receptors stem from a man aged 18 to 29 who received the YFV17D yellow fever vaccine. The CDR3 runs from the conserved cysteine through the conserved F or W. The D gene is left open where the match is weak. Clone size, where shown, is once, few, many, or a class for clones that have expanded.

TRBJ2-3 | TRBV6-2/TRBV6-3 | TRBD2 | many | CASSSPSGVTDTQYF | TGTGCCAGCAGTTCCCCTAGCGGGGTCACAGATACGCAGTATTTT
TRBJ1-5 | TRBV19 | - | few | CASSPAGMNQPQHF | TGTGCCAGTAGTCCCGCAGGGATGAATCAGCCCCAGCATTTT
TRBJ2-1 | TRBV6-2/TRBV6-3 | - | - | CASSLGLLEYNEQFF | TGTGCCAGCAGCCTGGGTCTCCTGGAGTACAATGAGCAGTTCTTC
TRBJ1-2 | TRBV7-8 | - | many | CASSLVFGSNYGYTF | TGTGCCAGCAGCTTAGTTTTTGGGTCTAACTATGGCTACACCTTC
TRBJ2-1 | TRBV4-3 | TRBD2 | - | CASSRPSGVEVVNEQFF | TGCGCCAGCAGCCGACCAAGCGGGGTAGAGGTTGTGAACGAGCAGTTCTTC
TRBJ1-1 | TRBV7-2 | - | - | CASSLGDGSEAFF | TGTGCCAGCAGCTTAGGGGACGGCTCTGAAGCTTTCTTT
TRBJ2-2 | TRBV4-3 | TRBD2 | - | CASSQDRGGLGGELFF | TGCGCCAGCAGCCAAGATCGCGGGGGGCTGGGCGGGGAGCTGTTTTTT
TRBJ2-5 | TRBV11-3 | TRBD2 | - | CASSRGTSGGQETQYF | TGTGCCAGCAGCCGTGGGACTAGCGGGGGCCAAGAGACCCAGTACTTC
TRBJ1-1 | TRBV5-1 | - | few | CASSLGLGDTEAFF | TGCGCCAGCAGCTTGGGCTTAGGGGACACTGAAGCTTTCTTT
TRBJ2-7 | TRBV4-3 | TRBD2 | many | CASSQEASGVSEQYF | TGCGCCAGCAGCCAAGAAGCTAGCGGGGTTTCCGAGCAGTACTTC
TRBJ2-5 | TRBV5-1 | TRBD1 | many | CASSLARDRLETQYF | TGCGCCAGCAGCTTGGCCAGGGACAGGCTGGAGACCCAGTACTTC
TRBJ2-1 | TRBV20-1 | - | many | CSAREGLAAYNEQFF | TGCAGTGCTAGAGAGGGTCTAGCTGCCTACAATGAGCAGTTCTTC
TRBJ2-2 | TRBV7-9 | TRBD1 | - | CASSARDRGLNGGELFF | TGTGCCAGCAGCGCTCGGGACAGGGGGCTGAATGGCGGGGAGCTGTTTTTT
TRBJ1-4 | TRBV4-1 | TRBD1 | few | CASSQDRTGEEKLFF | TGCGCCAGCAGCCAAGACCGGACAGGGGAGGAAAAACTGTTTTTT
TRBJ2-3 | TRBV15 | - | many | CATSRDTDTQYF | TGTGCCACCAGCAGAGACACAGATACGCAGTATTTT
TRBJ2-3 | TRBV20-1 | - | - | CSARDGGAQAITDTQYF | TGCAGTGCTAGAGATGGGGGGGCGCAGGCAATCACAGATACGCAGTATTTT
TRBJ1-2 | TRBV27 | TRBD1 | few | CASRFRGTGDGYTF | TGTGCCAGCCGATTTCGGGGGACAGGGGACGGCTACACCTTC
TRBJ2-1 | TRBV7-2 | TRBD2 | - | CASSPGTIVNEQFF | TGTGCCAGCAGTCCCGGGACTATAGTCAATGAGCAGTTCTTC
TRBJ2-3 | TRBV4-1 | - | - | CASSQLVDGVGTDTQYF | TGCGCCAGCAGCCAACTCGTCGACGGGGTGGGCACAGATACGCAGTATTTT
TRBJ1-1 | TRBV6-2/TRBV6-3 | - | - | CASSPWGVDTEAFF | TGTGCCAGCTCCCCATGGGGGGTGGACACTGAAGCTTTCTTT
TRBJ2-1 | TRBV12-3/TRBV12-4 | - | few | CASSLPLGSGSYNEQFF | TGTGCCAGCAGTTTACCATTAGGGTCTGGCTCCTACAATGAGCAGTTCTTC
TRBJ2-5 | TRBV21-1 | - | few | CASSSHDMQETQYF | TGTGCCAGCAGCTCACATGACATGCAAGAGACCCAGTACTTC
TRBJ1-1 | TRBV4-1 | - | - | CASSQDEWGNTEAFF | TGCGCCAGCAGCCAAGACGAGTGGGGGAACACTGAAGCTTTCTTT
TRBJ2-7 | TRBV9 | TRBD1 | - | CASSVGTGAAYEQYF | TGTGCCAGCAGCGTCGGGACAGGGGCCGCCTACGAGCAGTACTTC
TRBJ1-5 | TRBV20-1 | - | few | CSASDTGVMNQPQHF | TGCAGTGCTAGTGACACCGGAGTTATGAATCAGCCCCAGCATTTT
TRBJ1-1 | TRBV6-6 | - | - | CASNPGHEAFF | TGTGCCAGCAACCCGGGACACGAAGCTTTCTTT
TRBJ2-3 | TRBV4-1 | - | - | CASSLRARGVSQDTQYF | TGCGCCAGCAGCCTCCGGGCAAGGGGTGTATCCCAAGATACGCAGTATTTT
TRBJ1-1 | TRBV7-9 | TRBD1 | - | CASSPGQGINTEAFF | TGTGCCAGCAGCCCAGGACAGGGGATAAACACTGAAGCTTTCTTT
TRBJ1-2 | TRBV6-6 | - | - | CATLGESNYGYTF | TGTGCCACCCTGGGGGAGTCTAACTATGGCTACACCTTC
TRBJ1-1 | TRBV14 | TRBD1 | few | CASSQEFWDRVAEAFF | TGTGCCAGCAGCCAAGAGTTCTGGGACAGGGTGGCTGAAGCTTTCTTT
TRBJ2-3 | TRBV29-1 | - | many | CSVVGQGTDTQYF | TGCAGCGTTGTAGGACAAGGCACAGATACGCAGTATTTT
TRBJ2-3 | TRBV7-8 | - | - | CASAKTGANTDTQYF | TGTGCCAGCGCGAAAACGGGGGCTAACACAGATACGCAGTATTTT
TRBJ2-2 | TRBV6-5 | - | few | CASSYSRPGELFF | TGTGCCAGCAGTTACTCGAGGCCCGGGGAGCTGTTTTTT
TRBJ2-5 | TRBV6-2/TRBV6-3 | TRBD2 | once | CASTDGLAGTQETQYF | TGTGCCAGCACCGACGGACTAGCGGGGACCCAAGAGACCCAGTACTTC
TRBJ2-5 | TRBV6-5 | - | few | CASSWDENQETQYF | TGTGCCAGCAGTTGGGACGAAAACCAAGAGACCCAGTACTTC
TRBJ2-1 | TRBV7-6 | TRBD2 | - | CASSLVPSGGPAHEQFF | TGTGCCAGCAGCTTAGTCCCTAGCGGGGGGCCCGCCCATGAGCAGTTCTTC
TRBJ2-5 | TRBV7-9 | - | few | CASSLGPEGTLQETQYF | TGTGCCAGCAGCTTAGGTCCGGAAGGCACCCTCCAAGAGACCCAGTACTTC
TRBJ1-2 | TRBV20-1 | - | - | CSARGQINPYGYTF | TGCAGTGCTAGAGGCCAGATAAATCCCTATGGCTACACCTTC
TRBJ1-2 | TRBV15 | - | few | CATSHDSVNGYTF | TGTGCCACCAGCCACGACAGTGTCAATGGCTACACCTTC
TRBJ2-1 | TRBV4-1 | - | few | CASSQGRTPEWDEQFF | TGCGCCAGCAGCCAAGGAAGGACACCCGAATGGGATGAGCAGTTCTTC
TRBJ1-1 | TRBV9 | TRBD1 | - | CASSVARTGTEAFF | TGTGCCAGCAGCGTAGCTAGGACAGGGACCGAAGCTTTCTTT
TRBJ2-2 | TRBV20-1 | - | many | CSASQPLGELFF | TGCAGTGCTAGTCAACCGCTCGGGGAGCTGTTTTTT
TRBJ1-1 | TRBV12-3/TRBV12-4 | TRBD1 | - | CASSLTGEGNTEAFF | TGTGCCAGCAGTCTGACAGGGGAAGGGAACACTGAAGCTTTCTTT
TRBJ2-1 | TRBV5-1 | TRBD2 | few | CASSTGLAGHTSSYNEQFF | TGCGCCAGCAGCACGGGACTAGCGGGTCATACTTCCTCCTACAATGAGCAGTTCTTC